The sequence of this TCR beta chain was determined in a study of T-cell reconstitution after alpha-beta-depleted transplantation in children. A TCRbeta library incorporating unique molecular identifiers was prepared. Each CDR3 protein is one row after TCRdb ran MiXCR on the PCR reads. The sample carries some 500,000 distinct CDR3 sequences, about 17% recorded once. The CDR3 extends over 14 amino acids. Germline values: CDR1 PRHDT, CDR2 FYEKMQ (reference sequence). V lost 5 bases, J lost 7 bases, and 14 bases lay in between. There are a few counts of this clonotype. This TCR was recovered from a human donor who donated a stem cell graft to a child with acute lymphoblastic leukemia. Sequenced material: PBMCs from the stem cell graft donor, taken from the stem cell graft. The chain recombines TRBV13 with TRBJ1-4, with D possibly TRBD1 on 5 matching bases. CDR3 sequence: CASSTGRGGEKLFF. The CDR3 DNA sequence: TGTGCCAGCAGCACCGGACGCGGGGGTGAAAAACTGTTTTTT.